The rows below give T cell receptor beta chains drawn from one sample of a study of T cells in Graves' hyperthyroidism and ophthalmopathy. TCRdb recomputed calls from the multiplex PCR reads with MiXCR, one row per CDR3 protein. The top ten clones hold approximately 16% of a sample with about 720,000 distinct CDR3 sequences, around 20% of them seen once. Specimen: blood. All receptors come from a woman aged 50 to 60 with Graves' hyperthyroidism that later progressed to Graves' ophthalmopathy. Each CDR3 is given with its conserved first and last residue. D genes are given only for firm matches. Not all rows give a size; the values are once, few, many and, for expanded clones, a class.

NA	TRBJ1-1	many	TRBV7-9	TGTGCCAGCAGCTTAGTGGCAGGTGGAACGAACACTGAAGCTTTCTTT	CASSLVAGGTNTEAFF
NA	TRBJ2-2	NA	TRBV7-3	TGTGCCAGCAGCTTAGTTTCAGGGAACACCGGGGAGCTGTTTTTT	CASSLVSGNTGELFF
NA	TRBJ2-1	NA	TRBV5-8	TGTGCCAGCAGCCCGGGACCCCCGGTGGGTGAGCAGTTCTTC	CASSPGPPVGEQFF
TRBD2	TRBJ2-3	many	TRBV20-1	TGCAGTGCGGAGCCGGGATGGAGCGGGGTTACAGATACGCAGTATTTT	CSAEPGWSGVTDTQYF
NA	TRBJ1-3	few	TRBV9	TGTGCCAGCAGCGTAGCGGTGGGGCCAGCTGGAAACACCATATATTTT	CASSVAVGPAGNTIYF
TRBD1	TRBJ2-3	NA	TRBV5-5	TGTGCCTGCAGCCTGTTAGGGGGACAGAGCACAGATACGCAGTATTTT	CACSLLGGQSTDTQYF
TRBD2	TRBJ2-5	NA	TRBV9	TGTGCCAGCAGCGTAGCAGCAAGGCTAGCGGGGGGCCGAGAGACCCAGTACTTC	CASSVAARLAGGRETQYF
TRBD2	TRBJ2-1	few	TRBV10-3	TGTGCCATCAGCGTCACTAGCGGGGTCTCCTACAATGAGCAGTTCTTC	CAISVTSGVSYNEQFF
NA	TRBJ1-2	NA	TRBV4-1	TGCGCCAGCAGCCCCAGCTCGGTAGCTAACTATGGCTACACCTTC	CASSPSSVANYGYTF
NA	TRBJ1-6	NA	TRBV6-5	TGTGCCAGCAGTTATATGACCTGGGATAATTCACCCCTCCACTTT	CASSYMTWDNSPLHF
NA	TRBJ1-1	NA	TRBV9	TGTGCCAGCAGCGCCCGCGGAGGGGGGAACACTGAAGCTTTCTTT	CASSARGGGNTEAFF
NA	TRBJ2-5	NA	TRBV6-1	TGTGCTCAGGGAGGAGAGACCCAGTACTTC	CAQGGETQYF
NA	TRBJ2-7	NA	TRBV5-1	TGCGCCAGCAGCCCAGAGGGTCCCTCCTACGAGCAGTACTTC	CASSPEGPSYEQYF
TRBD1	TRBJ1-2	many	TRBV2	TGTGCCAGCAGCGGGCGTATGGGGGACAGGGGTTATTATGGCTACACCTTC	CASSGRMGDRGYYGYTF
NA	TRBJ2-2	NA	TRBV10-2	TGCGCCAGCAACTTTGGAGACACCGGGGAGCTGTTTTTT	CASNFGDTGELFF
TRBD2	TRBJ2-5	many	TRBV3-1	TGTGCCAGCAAGGTAGCGGGGGGGGAGACCCAGTACTTC	CASKVAGGETQYF
NA	TRBJ1-2	many	TRBV27	TGTGCCAGCAGCAAACGGGACGGGGACTTCTATGGCTACACCTTC	CASSKRDGDFYGYTF
NA	TRBJ1-1	many	TRBV9	TGTGCCAGCAGCGTAGTTGTGACAGAGAACACTGAAGCTTTCTTT	CASSVVVTENTEAFF
NA	TRBJ1-2	many	TRBV12-5	TGTGCTAGTGTGGGTGCTGGCTACACCTTC	CASVGAGYTF
TRBD2	TRBJ2-3	once	TRBV28	TGTGCCAGCAGTTCACTAGCGGGACTGACAGATACGCAGTATTTT	CASSSLAGLTDTQYF
TRBD1	TRBJ1-2	many	TRBV18	TGTGCCAGCTCACCACGAATCGCCGAGGGACAGGGGGATGGCTACACCTTC	CASSPRIAEGQGDGYTF
NA	TRBJ1-1	many	TRBV5-1	TGCGCCAGCAGCTTGCTTACTACGAGGGAAGCTTTCTTT	CASSLLTTREAFF
TRBD1	TRBJ2-3	few	TRBV14	TGTGCCAGCAGCCCCCTTTCGGACAGGGACGCAGATACGCAGTATTTT	CASSPLSDRDADTQYF
TRBD1	TRBJ2-1	many	TRBV12-3/TRBV12-4	TGTGCCAGCAGTCTCATAAATCGGGACAGCTACAATGAGCAGTTCTTC	CASSLINRDSYNEQFF
TRBD1	TRBJ1-3	NA	TRBV11-2	TGTGCCAGCAGCCGAGTGACAGGGTTGGAAAACACCATATATTTT	CASSRVTGLENTIYF
NA	TRBJ2-3	few	TRBV30	TGTGCCTGGATCCGGGGGAGGACAGATACGCAATATTTT	CAWIRGRTDTQYF
NA	TRBJ2-5	many	TRBV3-1	TGTGCCAGCAGCCAAGATCGATTTTCATCGCAGGATTCGGAGGAGACCCAGTACTTC	CASSQDRFSSQDSEETQYF
NA	TRBJ1-1	NA	TRBV6-1	TGTGCCAGCCTCATAGGAGGGAACACTGAAGCTTTCTTT	CASLIGGNTEAFF
NA	TRBJ1-1	many	TRBV12-3/TRBV12-4	TGTGCCAGCAGTTTCCGCTGGGAAGCTGAAGCTTTCTTT	CASSFRWEAEAFF
TRBD1	TRBJ1-1	many	TRBV5-5	TGTGCCAGCAGCTTCCCCCGGGGACAGATGAACACTGAAGCTTTCTTT	CASSFPRGQMNTEAFF
NA	TRBJ2-7	many	TRBV20-1	TGCAGTGCTAGCTCTAGCTACGAGCAGTACTTC	CSASSSYEQYF
NA	TRBJ2-1	many	TRBV11-2	TGTGCCAGCAGCTTAACGAGTGAGCAGTTCTTC	CASSLTSEQFF
NA	TRBJ2-7	many	TRBV12-3/TRBV12-4	TGTGCCAGCAGTTTAGGGGAAGGGGGCGAGCAGTACTTC	CASSLGEGGEQYF
NA	TRBJ1-1	many	TRBV6-1	TGTGCCAGCAGTGAAGAGGAATTCACTGAAGCTTTCTTT	CASSEEEFTEAFF
NA	TRBJ1-2	few	TRBV11-2	TGTGCCAGCAGCTTTCAAATGCCAAACTATGGCTACACCTTC	CASSFQMPNYGYTF
TRBD2	TRBJ2-3	NA	TRBV30	TGTGCCGGAACCCCCCTAGCGGGGGAGGCAGATATGCAGTATTTT	CAGTPLAGEADMQYF
NA	TRBJ2-1	many	TRBV12-3/TRBV12-4	TGTGCCAGCAGTCCACGAACGGCTAGCTCGAGCTCCTACAATGAGCAGTTCTTC	CASSPRTASSSSYNEQFF
TRBD2	TRBJ2-7	NA	TRBV6-2/TRBV6-3	TGTGCCAGCAGTTACGCTCTAGCGGGGGGGCTTTACGAGCAGTACTTC	CASSYALAGGLYEQYF
TRBD1	TRBJ2-1	few	TRBV4-1	TGCGCCAGCAGCCGACGGGACAGGGGGCCGGATGAGCAGTTCTTC	CASSRRDRGPDEQFF
TRBD1	TRBJ2-1	NA	TRBV27	TGTGCCAGCAGTCCAACCGGGACAGCTAACTACAATGAGCAGTTCTTC	CASSPTGTANYNEQFF
TRBD1	TRBJ1-5	NA	TRBV19	TGTGCCAGTAGCAAGGACAGGGTGGATCAGCCCCAGCATTTT	CASSKDRVDQPQHF
NA	TRBJ1-1	many	TRBV18	TGTGCCAGCTCAGCCATAGAGAACACTGAAGCTTTCTTT	CASSAIENTEAFF
NA	TRBJ1-4	NA	TRBV7-9	TGTGCCAGCAGCTTTATAGGAGATAATGAAAAACTGTTTTTT	CASSFIGDNEKLFF
NA	TRBJ2-2	NA	TRBV3-1	TGTGCCAGCAGCCAAGGGATAGGACGCGGGGAGCTGTTTTTT	CASSQGIGRGELFF
NA	TRBJ2-2	few	TRBV19	TGTGCCAGTAGTATCACCGGGACGGCGAACACCGGGGAGCTGTTTTTT	CASSITGTANTGELFF
NA	TRBJ1-2	NA	TRBV27	TGTGCCGCCGGGCGGAGGCAGGCGCCCTATGGCTACACCTTC	CAAGRRQAPYGYTF
NA	TRBJ1-2	many	TRBV30	TGTGCCTGGAGGACGGGCGGGTATGGCTACACCTTC	CAWRTGGYGYTF
NA	TRBJ1-1	many	TRBV20-1	TGCAGTGCAGTGGGACGGTTGAACACTGAAGCTTTCTTT	CSAVGRLNTEAFF
NA	TRBJ1-6	few	TRBV11-1	TGTGCCAGCAGCTTTGGCAGGGAGAGTTCACCCCTCCACTTT	CASSFGRESSPLHF
NA	TRBJ1-4	NA	TRBV5-1	TGCGCCAGCAGCTTTCGGGTGCATGAAAAACTGTTTTTT	CASSFRVHEKLFF
NA	TRBJ1-1	many	TRBV7-2	TGTGCCAGCAGCTCGAATCCGGGACCCCAGACTGAAGCTTTCTTT	CASSSNPGPQTEAFF
NA	TRBJ1-1	many	TRBV2	TGTGCCAGCAGAGGATGGGGAAGGACTGAAGCTTTCTTT	CASRGWGRTEAFF
TRBD1	TRBJ1-2	many	TRBV5-1	TGCGCCAGCAGCTTGGACAGGGGATTCCACTATGGCTACACCTTC	CASSLDRGFHYGYTF
NA	TRBJ1-2	few	TRBV7-9	TGTGCCAGCAGCTTACTGGTCACCTTC	CASSLLVTF
NA	TRBJ1-3	few	TRBV20-1	TGCAGTGCTAGTCCGGGCAGGGCTATCCCCATATATTTT	CSASPGRAIPIYF